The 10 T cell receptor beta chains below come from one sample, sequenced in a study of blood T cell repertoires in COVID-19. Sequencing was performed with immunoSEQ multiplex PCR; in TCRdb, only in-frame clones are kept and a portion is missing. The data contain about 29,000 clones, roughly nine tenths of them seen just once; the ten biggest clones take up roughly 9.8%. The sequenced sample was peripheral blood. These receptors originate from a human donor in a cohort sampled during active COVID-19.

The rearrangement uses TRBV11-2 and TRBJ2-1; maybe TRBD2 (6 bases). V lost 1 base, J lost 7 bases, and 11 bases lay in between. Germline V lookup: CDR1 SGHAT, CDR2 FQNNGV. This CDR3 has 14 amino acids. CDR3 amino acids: CASSLAGVSNEQFF. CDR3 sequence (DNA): TGTGCCAGCAGCTTAGCGGGGGTTTCAAATGAGCAGTTCTTC. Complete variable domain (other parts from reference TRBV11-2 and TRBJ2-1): EAGVAQSPRYKIIEKRQSVAFWCNPISGHATLYWYQQILGQGPKLLIQFQNNGVVDDSQLPKDRFSAERLKGVDSTLKIQPAKLEDSAVYLCASSLAGVSNEQFFGPGTRLTVL.

The CDR3 DNA reads TGCGCCAGCAGCGCTGGGACTAGCGGGGGGTCGTTATACTTC. This encodes CASSAGTSGGSLYF. V and J are TRBV5-1 and TRBJ2-5; 15 bases are a match to TRBD2. Trimming cost V 4 bases and J 14 bases; bases outside gene matches: 9. Looked up from germline, CDR1 is SGHRS and CDR2 is YFSETQ. This CDR3 region has 14 residues. Together with reference TRBV5-1 and TRBJ2-5, the CDR3 gives the full variable domain: KAGVTQTPRYLIKTRGQQVTLSCSPISGHRSVSWYQQTPGQGLQFLFEYFSETQRNKGNFPGRFSGRQFSNSRSEMNVSTLELGDSALYLCASSAGTSGGSLYFGPGTRLLVL.

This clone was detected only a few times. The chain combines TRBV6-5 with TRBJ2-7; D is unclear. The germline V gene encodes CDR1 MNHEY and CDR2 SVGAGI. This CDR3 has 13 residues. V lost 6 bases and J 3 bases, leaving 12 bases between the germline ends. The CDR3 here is CASSPKSLYEQYF. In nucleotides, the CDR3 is TGTGCCAGCAGCCCGAAGAGTCTCTACGAGCAGTACTTC.

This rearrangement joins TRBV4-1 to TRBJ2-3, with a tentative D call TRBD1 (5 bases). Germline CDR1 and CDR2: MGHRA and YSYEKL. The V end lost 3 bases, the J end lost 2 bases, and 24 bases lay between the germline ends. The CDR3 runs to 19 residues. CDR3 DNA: TGCGCCAGCAGCCACGGAAGGGGTTGGATGGACACACACACAGATACGCAGTATTTT. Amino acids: CASSHGRGWMDTHTDTQYF.

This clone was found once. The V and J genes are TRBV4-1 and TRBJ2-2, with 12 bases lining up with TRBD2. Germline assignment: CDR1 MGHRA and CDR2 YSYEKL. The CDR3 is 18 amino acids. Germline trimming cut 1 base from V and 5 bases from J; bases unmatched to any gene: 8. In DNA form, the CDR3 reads TGCGCCAGCAGCCAAGGTAGACTAGCGGGGGCCTTAACCGGGGAGCTGTTTTTT. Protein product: CASSQGRLAGALTGELFF.

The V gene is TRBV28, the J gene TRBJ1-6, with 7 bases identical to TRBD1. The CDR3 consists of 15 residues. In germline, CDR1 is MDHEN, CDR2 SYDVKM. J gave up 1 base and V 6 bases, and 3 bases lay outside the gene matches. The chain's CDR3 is CASSRRGSYNSPLHF. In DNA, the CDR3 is TGTGCCAGCAGCCGCAGGGGGTCCTATAATTCACCCCTCCACTTT.

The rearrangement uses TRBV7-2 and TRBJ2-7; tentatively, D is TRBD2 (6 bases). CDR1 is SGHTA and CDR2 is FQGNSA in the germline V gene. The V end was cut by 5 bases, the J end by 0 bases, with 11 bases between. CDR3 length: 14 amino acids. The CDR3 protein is CASSRDFDSYEQYF. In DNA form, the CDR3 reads TGTGCCAGCAGCCGGGACTTCGACTCCTACGAGCAGTACTTC. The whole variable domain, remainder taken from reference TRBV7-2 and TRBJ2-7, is GAGVSQSPSNKVTEKGKDVELRCDPISGHTALYWYRQSLGQGLEFLIYFQGNSAPDKSGLPSDRFSAERTGGSVSTLTIQRTQQEDSAVYLCASSRDFDSYEQYFGPGTRLTVT.

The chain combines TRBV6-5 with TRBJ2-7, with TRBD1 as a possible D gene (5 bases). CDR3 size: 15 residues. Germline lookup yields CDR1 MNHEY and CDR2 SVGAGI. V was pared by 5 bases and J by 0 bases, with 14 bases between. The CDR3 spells CASSHAGSISYEQYF. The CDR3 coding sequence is TGTGCCAGCAGTCACGCAGGGTCCATCTCCTACGAGCAGTACTTC.

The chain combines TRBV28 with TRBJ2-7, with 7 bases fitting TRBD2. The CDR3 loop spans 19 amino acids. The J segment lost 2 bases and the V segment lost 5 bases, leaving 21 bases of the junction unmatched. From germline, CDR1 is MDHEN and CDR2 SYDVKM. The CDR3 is CASSPHDVWRGKVPYEQYF. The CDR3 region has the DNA TGTGCCAGCAGTCCTCACGACGTTTGGCGGGGGAAGGTTCCCTACGAGCAGTACTTC. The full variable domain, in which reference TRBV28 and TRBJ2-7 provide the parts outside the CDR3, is DVKVTQSSRYLVKRTGEKVFLECVQDMDHENMFWYRQDPGLGLRLIYFSYDVKMKEKGDIPEGYSVSREKKERFSLILESASTNQTSMYLCASSPHDVWRGKVPYEQYFGPGTRLTVT.

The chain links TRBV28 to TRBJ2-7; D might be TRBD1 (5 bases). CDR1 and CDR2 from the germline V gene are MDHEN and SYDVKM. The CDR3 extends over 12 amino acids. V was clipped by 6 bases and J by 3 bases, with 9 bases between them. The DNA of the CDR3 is TGTGCCAGCAGGTCGACAGTCTACGAGCAGTACTTC. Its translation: CASRSTVYEQYF.